The rows below give T cell receptor beta chains drawn from one sample of a study of OX40 agonist ivuxolimab in advanced cancers. The protocol was immunoSEQ multiplex PCR, while the TCRdb copy is restricted to in-frame clones and leaves out a portion. Among fewer than 65,000 clones listed, 70% to 90% were seen once. Sequences were derived from CD4+ or CD8+ T cells sorted from blood, sampled in a trial of the OX40 agonist ivuxolimab. The receptor set was obtained from an adult with an advanced solid tumor such as melanoma, head and neck, liver or kidney cancer. Both conserved end residues are part of each CDR3. The order of the fields is J gene, V gene, clone size, D gene, CDR3 protein, CDR3 DNA. The D gene is left open where the match is weak. A clone size is listed for some rows: how often the clone was seen (once, few, many), or a class if it is expanded.

TRBJ2-7 TRBV29-1 - TRBD1 CSVVRGQGGWQYF TGCAGCGTTGTAAGGGGACAGGGTGGTTGGCAGTACTTC
TRBJ2-5 TRBV7-2 once TRBD2 CASSGTRYQETQYF TGTGCCAGCAGCGGGACTAGATACCAAGAGACCCAGTACTTC
TRBJ1-3 TRBV7-2 - - CASSFEGAGNTIYF TGTGCCAGCAGCTTTGAGGGGGCTGGAAACACCATATATTTT
TRBJ2-3 TRBV2 - - CASIRQGILDTQYF TGTGCCAGCATCAGGCAGGGGATTCTAGATACGCAGTATTTT
TRBJ1-2 TRBV6-6 - - CASSPGHARYGYTF TGTGCCAGCAGCCCGGGCCATGCACGCTATGGCTACACCTTC
TRBJ2-3 TRBV5-6 - - CASSPSPDTQYF TGTGCCAGCAGCCCGAGTCCAGATACGCAGTATTTT
TRBJ2-4 TRBV9 - - CASSPRTQNIQYF TGTGCCAGCAGCCCTCGGACTCAAAACATTCAGTACTTC
TRBJ2-2 TRBV4-1 - TRBD1 CASSQRGTGYTGELFF TGCGCCAGCAGCCAGAGGGGGACAGGGTACACCGGGGAGCTGTTTTTT
TRBJ2-1 TRBV7-2 - - CASSLQFEAYNEQFF TGTGCCAGCAGCCTGCAATTTGAGGCCTACAATGAGCAGTTCTTC
TRBJ1-2 TRBV28 - - CATRQANYGYTF TGTGCCACCCGACAGGCTAACTATGGCTACACCTTC
TRBJ1-2 TRBV19 - - CASRTGMNYGYTF TGTGCCAGTAGGACGGGAATGAACTATGGCTACACCTTC
TRBJ1-3 TRBV10-3 - - CAISAKNGDTIYF TGTGCCATCAGTGCTAAGAACGGGGACACCATATATTTT
TRBJ2-1 TRBV29-1 - - CSVNTLRDSYNEQFF TGCAGCGTAAACACCCTACGCGACTCCTACAATGAGCAGTTCTTC
TRBJ2-7 TRBV29-1 once - CSVEGCLGGLLDYEQYF TGCAGCGTTGAAGGATGTCTTGGGGGGCTCTTAGATTACGAGCAGTACTTC
TRBJ2-1 TRBV28 - TRBD2 CASRTQSGRAGYEQFF TGTGCCAGCAGAACTCAGAGCGGGAGGGCCGGGTATGAGCAGTTCTTC
TRBJ1-2 TRBV18 - - CASSLPTENYGYTF TGTGCCAGCTCACTCCCGACAGAGAACTATGGCTACACCTTC
TRBJ1-1 TRBV18 - - CASSTSGVGGTEAFF TGTGCCAGCTCAACTTCAGGGGTCGGAGGGACTGAAGCTTTCTTT
TRBJ1-1 TRBV18 - - CASSLHDGNTEAFF TGTGCCAGCTCACTTCATGATGGTAACACTGAAGCTTTCTTT
TRBJ2-1 TRBV11-2 - - CASSLAPHPNEQFF TGTGCCAGCAGCTTAGCGCCGCACCCTAATGAGCAGTTCTTC
TRBJ2-7 TRBV7-3 - - CASSLRTWGRGGYEQYF TGTGCCAGCAGCTTACGCACCTGGGGCAGGGGTGGCTACGAGCAGTACTTC
TRBJ2-7 TRBV10-3 few - CAIRWTRKGDEQYF TGTGCCATCAGATGGACACGGAAAGGCGACGAGCAGTACTTC
TRBJ2-1 TRBV5-1 - TRBD2 CASSLLTSGGVNEQFF TGCGCCAGCAGCCTCCTGACTAGCGGGGGGGTCAATGAGCAGTTCTTC
TRBJ2-7 TRBV25-1 - TRBD1 CASSAPGGQGSTKQYF TGTGCCAGCAGTGCCCCAGGGGGACAGGGTAGTACGAAGCAGTACTTC
TRBJ2-3 TRBV18 once - CASSAGQGLNTDTQYF TGTGCCAGCTCAGCCGGACAGGGACTAAACACAGATACGCAGTATTTT
TRBJ2-3 TRBV5-4 - TRBD1 CASSPGDRGTDTQYF TGTGCCAGCAGCCCCGGGGACAGGGGGACAGATACGCAGTATTTT
TRBJ2-5 TRBV5-1 - - CASSRGSSRQETQYF TGCGCCAGCAGCCGGGGGAGTTCTCGCCAAGAGACCCAGTACTTC
TRBJ1-6 TRBV6-5 - - CASRLGVEGSPLHF TGTGCCAGCAGGTTGGGGGTTGAGGGCTCACCCCTCCACTTT
TRBJ1-1 TRBV9 - - CASSVDRNTEAFF TGTGCCAGCAGCGTAGATCGAAACACTGAAGCTTTCTTT
TRBJ2-7 TRBV4-3 few - CASSQDLPDSFSYEQYF TGCGCCAGCAGCCAAGATTTGCCCGACAGCTTCTCCTACGAGCAGTACTTC
TRBJ1-1 TRBV6-1 - - CASTTPSVNTEAFF TGTGCCAGCACCACACCTTCAGTGAACACTGAAGCTTTCTTT
TRBJ2-3 TRBV5-6 - - CASSLALGGRDTQYF TGTGCCAGCAGCTTGGCCCTGGGGGGTAGGGATACGCAGTATTTT
TRBJ1-5 TRBV27 - TRBD1 CASTSGGAGQPQHF TGTGCCAGCACCTCAGGGGGGGCCGGTCAGCCCCAGCATTTT
TRBJ1-2 TRBV6-5 - - CASRREGGYTF TGTGCCAGCAGACGCGAAGGTGGCTACACCTTC
TRBJ1-5 TRBV7-9 - TRBD1 CASSHMTGGFQPQHF TGTGCCAGCAGCCACATGACAGGGGGCTTTCAGCCCCAGCATTTT
TRBJ2-3 TRBV5-8 few TRBD2 CASSLAGGRTDTQYF TGTGCCAGCAGCTTGGCCGGCGGGAGAACAGATACGCAGTATTTT
TRBJ2-2 TRBV6-1 - TRBD1 CASEGTGPGELFF TGTGCCAGCGAGGGGACAGGGCCCGGGGAGCTGTTTTTT
TRBJ1-5 TRBV19 many TRBD1 CASKDRPNQPQHF TGTGCCAGTAAGGACAGGCCCAATCAGCCCCAGCATTTT
TRBJ1-5 TRBV6-1 - - CASSETGNQPQHF TGTGCCAGCAGTGAAACCGGGAATCAGCCCCAGCATTTT
TRBJ1-1 TRBV5-1 - - CASSWENTEAFF TGCGCCAGCAGCTGGGAAAACACTGAAGCTTTCTTT
TRBJ2-3 TRBV5-1 once - CASSLQTDTQYF TGCGCCAGCAGCTTGCAAACAGATACGCAGTATTTT
TRBJ2-7 TRBV30 - TRBD1 CAWGYRGPNEQYF TGTGCCTGGGGATACAGGGGGCCAAACGAGCAGTACTTC
TRBJ2-4 TRBV19 - - CASEAGAANIQYF TGTGCGAGTGAGGCGGGGGCGGCAAACATTCAGTACTTC
TRBJ2-3 TRBV5-1 - - CASSYGSSTDTQYF TGCGCCAGCAGCTACGGGAGTAGCACAGATACGCAGTATTTT
TRBJ2-5 TRBV5-1 - - CASSSQGYQETQYF TGCGCCAGCAGTTCACAGGGTTACCAAGAGACCCAGTACTTC
TRBJ1-1 TRBV6-5 - - CASSYGRTEAFF TGTGCCAGCAGTTACGGGAGGACTGAAGCTTTCTTT
TRBJ2-7 TRBV5-6 - TRBD1 CASSEWTGVTYEQYF TGTGCCAGCAGCGAATGGACAGGGGTCACCTACGAGCAGTACTTC
TRBJ2-1 TRBV6-6 - TRBD1 CASSRLGTGYNEQFF TGTGCCAGCAGTCGCCTGGGGACAGGGTACAATGAGCAGTTCTTC
TRBJ2-2 TRBV6-6 few - CATLGTAAGELFF TGTGCCACCTTGGGGACTGCCGCCGGGGAGCTGTTTTTT